This T cell receptor (beta chain) came from a study of T-cell reconstitution after alpha-beta-depleted transplantation in children. Unique molecular identifiers were used in preparing the TCRbeta library. TCRdb called the PCR reads again in MiXCR, with one record for every CDR3 protein. The sample carries hundreds of thousands of distinct CDR3 sequences, roughly 8.1% recorded once. Trimming stripped 3 bases from V and 4 bases from J, with 9 bases between. CDR1 is PRHDT and CDR2 is FYEKMQ in the germline V gene (reference sequence). This CDR3 region has 13 residues. The chain couples TRBV13 to TRBJ2-5; D possibly corresponds to TRBD1 (5 bases). This specimen consisted of PBMCs, mostly from graft donor cells, obtained 360 days after TCRalphabeta/CD19-depleted stem cell transplant. The receptor comes from a male patient under 10 years old who had a stem cell transplant for acute myeloid leukemia, so the T cells may come from the graft donor. The CDR3 reads CASSFGARETQYF. As DNA, the CDR3 is TGTGCCAGCAGCTTTGGGGCACGAGAGACCCAGTACTTC. Together with reference TRBV13 and TRBJ2-5, the CDR3 gives the full variable domain: AAGVIQSPRHLIKEKRETATLKCYPIPRHDTVYWYQQGPGQDPQFLISFYEKMQSDKGSIPDRFSAQQFSDYHSELNMSSLELGDSALYFCASSFGARETQYFGPGTRLLVL.